Listed here are 7 T cell receptor beta chains from one sample, sequenced in a study of T-cell reconstitution after alpha-beta-depleted transplantation in children. This sample's TCRbeta library carried unique molecular identifier barcodes. MiXCR, applied by TCRdb to the PCR reads, yields one record per CDR3 protein. This sample has 500,000 to 750,000 distinct CDR3 sequences, with roughly 27% found just once. This specimen consisted of PBMCs, obtained before TCRalphabeta/CD19-depleted stem cell transplant. Receptor source: a boy in the first two years of life with Wiskott-Aldrich syndrome, due to receive a stem cell transplant.

This rearrangement joins TRBV20-1 to TRBJ2-3; TRBD1 aligns across 10 bases. V gave up 1 base and J gave up 6 bases; unmatched junction bases: 4. Per the germline V gene, CDR1 is DFQATT and CDR2 is SNEGSKA (reference sequence). This CDR3 spans 14 amino acids. The CDR3 bases are TGCAGTGCTAGAGGGACAGGGGGAGGTGATACGCAGTATTTT. Translation gives CSARGTGGGDTQYF.

This clonotype appeared a few times. The rearrangement links TRBV12-3 or TRBV12-4 to TRBJ2-1; 9 positions match TRBD2. V was clipped by 5 bases and J by 6 bases; unmatched bases: 5. The CDR3 has 14 residues. Here the CDR3 DNA reads TGTGCCAGCAGTGAACGACTAGCGGCCAATGAGCAGTTCTTC. It yields the protein CASSERLAANEQFF.

This clonotype has just a few counts. The chain has TRBV5-1 and TRBJ1-1; D is perhaps TRBD1 (6 bases). V was shortened by 4 bases and J by 1 base, with 14 bases between the two germline ends. The germline CDR1 and CDR2 sequences are SGHRS and YFSETQ. This CDR3 spans 15 amino acids. The chain's CDR3 is CASSGGQPRNTEAFF. In DNA, the CDR3 is TGCGCCAGCAGCGGCGGACAGCCAAGGAACACTGAAGCTTTCTTT.

This clonotype has ten or more counts. V and J are TRBV5-1 and TRBJ2-2; a possible D gene is TRBD2 (6 bases). This CDR3 is built from 15 residues. Deletions cut 4 bases from V and 1 base from J, with 11 bases between. The germline gives CDR1 SGHRS, CDR2 YFSETQ. The CDR3 bases are TGCGCCAGCAGCCTGGAGGGTCAGAACACCGGGGAGCTGTTTTTT. This gives the protein CASSLEGQNTGELFF.

In its sample, this clonotype was seen a few times. The CDR3 coding sequence is TGTGCCAGCAGCTTGTATAGCGGGAGAAGGGAGACCCAGTACTTC. Protein sequence: CASSLYSGRRETQYF. The chain combines TRBV5-5 with TRBJ2-5; TRBD2 matches 9 bases. The length of the CDR3 is 15 residues. J lost 5 bases, V lost 1 base, and 6 bases had no gene match. The germline V gene has CDR1 SGHKS and CDR2 YYEKEE (reference sequence). Based on the CDR3 plus reference TRBV5-5 and TRBJ2-5, the full variable domain is DAGVTQSPTHLIKTRGQQVTLRCSPISGHKSVSWYQQVLGQGPQFIFQYYEKEERGRGNFPDRFSARQFPNYSSELNVNALLLGDSALYLCASSLYSGRRETQYFGPGTRLLVL.

V usage is TRBV19 and J usage is TRBJ1-2; weak D call: TRBD1 (6 bases). Trimming stripped 1 base from V and 4 bases from J, with 16 bases between. The CDR3 extends over 16 amino acids. Germline V gene sequence: CDR1 LNHDA, CDR2 SQIVND (reference sequence). The CDR3 DNA sequence: TGTGCCAGTAGTATAGTCGCGACAGGAAGCACCTATGGCTACACCTTC. Amino acid sequence: CASSIVATGSTYGYTF.

This clonotype was detected only a few times. The chain links TRBV20-1 to TRBJ2-5; maybe TRBD2 (6 bases). Trimming removed 3 bases at V and 1 base at J, with 12 bases between. Germline values: CDR1 DFQATT, CDR2 SNEGSKA (reference sequence). The CDR3 totals 14 residues. CDR3 in amino acids: CSASRDSRQETQYF. The DNA of the CDR3 is TGCAGTGCTAGCCGGGACTCGCGCCAAGAGACCCAGTACTTC.